These 21 T cell receptor beta chains share one sample of origin, sequenced in a study of CDR3 diversity in severe acne. TCRdb reanalysed the PCR reads using MiXCR and keeps one entry per CDR3 protein. The profile shows fewer than 90,000 distinct CDR3 sequences, less than 65% of them singletons. Sequencing used blood. All receptors come from a male donor with severe acne vulgaris.

As concerns this clonotype: It is unclear where the CDR3 begins or ends on the DNA, so no DNA is shown, and the CDR3 is as TCRdb lists it. V gene TRBV2 combines with J gene TRBJ2-5. The CDR3 is 18 amino acids in total, end residues counted. Germline CDR1 SNHLY, CDR2 FYNNEI. The CDR3 region is CASSEREKLFFGSGTQYF.

J is TRBJ2-3 and V is TRBV7-2; weak D call: TRBD2 (6 bases). V was shortened by 2 bases and J by 2 bases, with 14 bases between the two germline ends. Germline V gives CDR1 SGHTA, CDR2 FQGNSA. This CDR3 is 16 amino acids long. The DNA of the CDR3 is TGTGCCAGCAGCTTATTGGGGGGTTTTAACACAGATACGCAGTATTTT. Its translation: CASSLLGGFNTDTQYF.

This clonotype was counted many times. The rearrangement joins TRBV5-1 to TRBJ1-1; D gene unclear. Germline lookup yields CDR1 SGHRS and CDR2 YFSETQ. CDR3 length: 14 amino acids. Trimming took 0 bases from V and 1 from J, leaving 7 bases between them. The CDR3 DNA follows: TGCGCCAGCAGCTTGGGTTCCAGGAACACTGAAGCTTTCTTT. Amino acid sequence: CASSLGSRNTEAFF.

This clonotype has more than one count but fewer than ten. At one end the junction does not follow the germline gene, possibly because of a read error. The chain is built from TRBV29-1 and TRBJ2-5; TRBD1 matches at 11 bases. The V gene's germline CDR1 is SQVTM and CDR2 ANQGSEA. This CDR3 is 13 amino acids long. CDR3 region: CSVGTGGTETRYF. CDR3 DNA: TGCAGCGTCGGGACAGGGGGAACGGAGACCCGGTACTTC.

This clonotype has only one observation. The gene calls are TRBV20-1 and TRBJ2-7; 13 bases line up with TRBD2. Germline V gives CDR1 DFQATT, CDR2 SNEGSKA (reference sequence). The CDR3 extends over 16 amino acids. J lost 4 bases, V lost 3 bases, and 9 bases had no gene match. The DNA for the CDR3 is TGCAGTGCTAGGGGTACTAGCGGGAGGGGCGTATACGAGCAGTACTTC. Protein: CSARGTSGRGVYEQYF.

This sequence joins TRBV25-1 and TRBJ1-1; D ambiguous. V was clipped by 7 bases and J by 4 bases, with 7 bases between them. Germline CDR1 MGHDK, CDR2 SYGVNS. The CDR3 runs 11 residues. As DNA, the CDR3 is TGTGCCAGCACGGTGGGCACTGAAGCTTTCTTT. This encodes CASTVGTEAFF.

The V and J genes are TRBV7-2 and TRBJ2-1; TRBD2 aligns across 10 bases. Germline lookup yields CDR1 SGHTA and CDR2 FQGNSA. V shed 5 bases, J shed 7 bases, and the junction held 8 bases outside the gene matches. This CDR3 spans 15 amino acids. The DNA of the CDR3 is TGTGCCAGCAGCATTAGACCGGGACTAGCGAATGAGCAGTTCTTC. It specifies CASSIRPGLANEQFF.

This clonotype came up a few times. The V and J genes are TRBV25-1 and TRBJ1-5; D is perhaps TRBD1 (6 bases). The CDR3 totals 14 residues. V shed 2 bases and J shed 5 bases, with 10 bases lying between them. From germline, CDR1 is MGHDK and CDR2 SYGVNS. The CDR3 DNA is TGTGCCAGCAGTGAAACAGGGAGGGATCAGCCCCAGCATTTT. The encoded protein is CASSETGRDQPQHF.

This clonotype was seen more than once but under ten times. The chain employs TRBV19 and TRBJ2-3, with D perhaps being TRBD1 or TRBD2 (5 bases each). The CDR3 consists of 16 residues. The germline V gene has CDR1 LNHDA and CDR2 SQIVND (reference sequence). V dropped 2 bases and J dropped 2 bases, with 14 bases sitting between them. The CDR3 bases are TGTGCCAGTAGTATAAAAACTTGGGGACCCACAGATACGCAGTATTTT. This codes for CASSIKTWGPTDTQYF.

This clonotype has ten or more counts. The chain recombines TRBV20-1 with TRBJ2-7; D is uncertain. The CDR3 is 14 amino acids. Germline CDR1 and CDR2: DFQATT and SNEGSKA (reference sequence). Trimming shortened V by 0 bases and J by 4 bases, and 13 bases separated the two germline ends. This chain's CDR3 is CSARDSEFGYEQYF. In nucleotides, the CDR3 is TGCAGTGCTAGAGACAGCGAGTTCGGGTACGAGCAGTACTTC.

The V call is TRBV7-9, the J call TRBJ2-7, with 8 bases aligning to TRBD1. The junction had 11 bases not matched to a gene; V was cut back by 6 bases and J by 7 bases. The CDR3 covers 14 residues. Germline V gene lookup returns CDR1 SEHNR and CDR2 FQNEAQ (reference sequence). CDR3 loop: CASSDGQGAGEQYF. The CDR3 coding sequence is TGTGCCAGCAGTGATGGGCAGGGGGCAGGAGAGCAGTACTTC. Drawing the rest from reference TRBV7-9 and TRBJ2-7, the complete variable domain is DTGVSQNPRHKITKRGQNVTFRCDPISEHNRLYWYRQTLGQGPEFLTYFQNEAQLEKSRLLSDRFSAERPKGSFSTLEIQRTEQGDSAMYLCASSDGQGAGEQYFGPGTRLTVT.

This clonotype was recorded many times. The rearrangement links TRBV6-2 or TRBV6-3 to TRBJ2-2; tentatively, D is TRBD2 (5 bases). The CDR3 is 16 residues long. Germline-derived CDR1 and CDR2 are MNHEY and SVGEGT. V was trimmed by 1 base and J by 6 bases, leaving 15 bases between them. The CDR3 bases are TGTGCCAGCAGTTACTATGGTCTAGCATCTGCCGGGGAGCTGTTTTTT. It encodes CASSYYGLASAGELFF.

With respect to this clonotype: A read error may explain this, as a much larger clone is one base away. The chain is built from TRBV11-2 and TRBJ2-7; D is unclear. The CDR3 is made up of 13 amino acids. V was pared by 3 bases and J by 6 bases, with 12 bases between. Germline assignment: CDR1 SGHAT and CDR2 FQNNGV. CDR3 DNA sequence: TGTGCCAGCAGCTTCTGCTGGCGTTGCGAGCAGTACTTC. Translating it yields CASSFCWRCEQYF.

This clonotype was seen repeatedly, ten times or more. V is TRBV10-1 and J is TRBJ2-3; 10 bases map to TRBD1. The CDR3 is 14 amino acids. Germline V gives CDR1 WNHNN, CDR2 SYGVQD (reference sequence). The V segment lost 6 bases and the J segment 6 bases; nucleotides outside the gene matches: 6. CDR3 bases: TGCGCCAGCAGAGGGACAGGGGTTCAGGATACGCAGTATTTT. As protein: CASRGTGVQDTQYF.

The chain joins TRBV7-2 to TRBJ1-2, with D hard to call. The CDR3 extends over 15 amino acids. Trimming removed 6 bases from V and 8 bases from J, with 22 bases in between. The germline CDR1 and CDR2 sequences are SGHTA and FQGNSA. The CDR3 here is CASSSSRRDLRGYTF. CDR3 coding DNA: TGTGCCAGCAGTTCCTCCCGCCGGGATCTTCGGGGCTACACCTTC.

As regards this clonotype: One base away lies a much larger clone, so this may be a sequencing read error. The rearrangement uses TRBV7-9 and TRBJ2-5, with 7 bases matching TRBD1. V shed 5 bases and J 5 bases; nucleotides not matched to a gene: 11. The CDR3 consists of 15 residues. Germline V gene data show CDR1 as SEHNR and CDR2 as FQNEAQ (reference sequence). The CDR3 sequence: CASSLKGANGETQYF. The CDR3 coding sequence is TGTGCCAGCAGCCTAAAGGGGGCTAACGGGGAGACCCAGTACTTC.

This clonotype occurred many times. The chain is built from TRBV20-1 and TRBJ2-7; 7 bases line up with TRBD2. CDR3 length: 13 amino acids. CDR1 DFQATT and CDR2 SNEGSKA come from the germline V gene (reference sequence). V lost 6 bases and J lost 3; bases outside the gene matches: 8. This chain's CDR3 is CSASPGGSYEQYV. CDR3 bases: TGCAGTGCCTCCCCAGGCGGGAGCTACGAGCAGTACGTC.

Comment on this clonotype: Given a much more abundant clone one base away, this may be a read error. J is TRBJ2-7 and V is TRBV5-1; D might be TRBD2 (5 bases). CDR1 and CDR2 from the germline V gene are SGHRS and YFSETQ. This CDR3 comprises 14 residues. V was pared by 6 bases and J by 3 bases, with 16 bases between. The chain's CDR3 is CASISLEVDYEQYF. Here the CDR3 DNA reads TGCGCCAGCATCTCCCTGGAGGTAGACTACGAGCAGTACTTC.

This clonotype has a handful of counts. The chain recombines TRBV7-3 with TRBJ1-2; D is perhaps TRBD1 (6 bases). V lost 5 bases, J lost 6 bases, and 16 bases lay in between. Germline V gene sequence: CDR1 SGHTA, CDR2 FQGTGA. CDR3 length: 14 residues. CDR3 residues: CASSPSGSGDGYTF. CDR3 DNA: TGTGCCAGCAGCCCTTCCGGATCAGGGGATGGCTACACCTTC. Full variable domain (remainder filled in from reference TRBV7-3 and TRBJ1-2): GAGVSQTPSNKVTEKGKYVELRCDPISGHTALYWYRQSLGQGPEFLIYFQGTGAADDSGLPNDRFFAVRPEGSVSTLKIQRTERGDSAVYLCASSPSGSGDGYTFGSGTRLTVV.

This clonotype was recorded at least ten times. The chain employs TRBV20-1 and TRBJ1-1; D possibly corresponds to TRBD1 (5 bases). The CDR3 has 12 amino acids. Germline CDR1 is DFQATT and CDR2 is SNEGSKA (reference sequence). Trimming cost V 7 bases and J 1 base, with 10 bases left between them. CDR3 coding DNA: TGCAGTGGTCAGGGAGGGAACACTGAAGCTTTCTTT. Translated, it gives CSGQGGNTEAFF.

This clonotype was counted between two and nine times. The V gene is TRBV20-1, the J gene TRBJ2-7, with 13 bases fitting TRBD2. The CDR3 covers 17 residues. Per the germline V gene, CDR1 is DFQATT and CDR2 is SNEGSKA (reference sequence). V lost 3 bases to trimming and J lost 4 bases; unmatched junction nucleotides: 12. CDR3: CSARAITSGRGVYEQYF. CDR3 nucleotides: TGCAGTGCTAGGGCTATTACTAGCGGGAGGGGCGTATACGAGCAGTACTTC.